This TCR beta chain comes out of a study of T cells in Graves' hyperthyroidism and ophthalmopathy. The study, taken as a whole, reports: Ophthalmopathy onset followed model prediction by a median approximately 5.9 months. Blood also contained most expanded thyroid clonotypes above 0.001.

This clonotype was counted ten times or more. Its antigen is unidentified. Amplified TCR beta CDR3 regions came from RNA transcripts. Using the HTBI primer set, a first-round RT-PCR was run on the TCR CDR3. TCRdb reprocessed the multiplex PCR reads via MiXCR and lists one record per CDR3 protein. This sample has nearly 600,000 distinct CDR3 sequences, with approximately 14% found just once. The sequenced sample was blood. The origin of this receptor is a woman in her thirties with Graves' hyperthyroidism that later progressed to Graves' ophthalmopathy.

In DNA, the CDR3 is TGTGCCAGCAGTGGGTTCCAAGAGACCCAGTACTTC. This codes for CASSGFQETQYF. The chain combines TRBV25-1 with TRBJ2-5; no definite D call. The germline CDR1 and CDR2 sequences are MGHDK and SYGVNS. The CDR3 spans 12 residues. V lost 4 bases to trimming and J lost 1 base, with 4 bases between them.